The following is a T cell receptor beta chain sequence with its context. The specificity of this receptor is unknown. The record has no base qualities; no much larger clone is one base away. TCR CDR3 regions were amplified from genomic DNA by multiplex PCR using the deep immunoSEQ assay. For each cell subset, the extracted genomic DNA was distributed evenly across all wells of several immunoSEQ 96-well plates, and each plate served as one replicate. For unsorted PBMC, each replicate PCR was loaded with roughly 0.3 ug genomic DNA, equivalent to some 27,000 T cell genomes. Genomic DNA from unsorted PBMC was sequenced over ten immunoSEQ deep assay plates. The purified libraries were quantified using a Qubit 3.0 fluorometer, sized with a Bioanalyzer 2100, and then quantified again using the KAPA Library Quantification kit. Every immunoSEQ 96-well plate was sequenced on a separate single-read 150-cycle Illumina NextSeq 550 flow cell. As for the authors' bioinformatics: Because the immunoSEQ output included only junctional sequences and no quality scores, the filtering could not be the same as the filtering used for full-length reads. To assign V/J genes and CDR3, sequences were annotated against IMGT germline references using PyIR, a Python wrapper for IgBLAST v1.9. Reads with weak V/J assignments (E-value above 1e-6), missing CDR3, stop codons, out-of-frame junctions, or ambiguous translated residues were removed. A V3J clonotype was defined by an identical inferred V gene, J gene, and CDR3 amino acid sequence. The percentage overlap between two repertoires was calculated by dividing the number of shared unique clonotypes by the size of the smaller repertoire. Richness of each repertoire was evaluated using RTK rarefaction, the Chao1 estimator, and Recon v2.1 estimates of unobserved clonotypes. The table comes from immuneACCESS by way of TCRdb, which keeps in-frame sequences with V and J called. Part of the clones is missing from these tables; in studies checked, under half for an unresolved V gene and the rest for unknown reasons. V and J calls and clone size are those listed in that table; D and trimming were worked out from the DNA. This sample holds some 470,000 clones; 75% to 85% were observed only once. The top ten clonotypes cover 13% of the sample.

Healthy HIV-negative adults with no recently reported acute infections or vaccinations were included as donors. All donors were Caucasian adults living in Nashville, Tennessee, USA. For unsorted samples, about 87 million PBMCs were counted, and genomic DNA was extracted using the QIAamp DNA Blood Mini kit. Blood was obtained by leukapheresis, after which PBMCs were separated by Ficoll-Histopaque density gradient centrifugation and cryopreserved in liquid nitrogen vapor phase. The record originates from a study of shared clonotypes between healthy human individuals (dated by TCRdb to about 2020). At the level of the whole study: The cohort included three men and a couple of women between 18 and 49 years of age. To estimate repertoire size and how much clonotype sharing occurs between individuals, the study deeply sequenced the blood TCR repertoires of five healthy adults. To increase sequencing depth and limit assay-specific biases, different laboratories used diverse techniques to prepare libraries and sequence TCR repertoires. Per donor, leukapheresis produced somewhere between about 0.94 and 10 billion PBMCs. What the research found in general, with its limitations: Pairwise subsampling indicated that sequencing depth was expected to affect the degree of clonotype sharing among donors. Sampling was restricted to blood, and TCR repertoires in tissue are likely to differ from TCR repertoires in blood. The genetic and exposure-history diversity represented was limited by the small number of donors.

A distance of 16 bases separates the germline ends of V and J, which lose 5 bases and 6 bases respectively. The CDR3 goes from the cysteine to the phenylalanine over 14 residues. Only CDR3 DNA remains: 42 bases, in frame from the first base. CDR1 SGHTA and CDR2 FQGTGA are derived from the germline V gene. The receptor was derived from a woman between 40 and 55 years old in good health. Some clones in this sample may be carry-over from other donors' samples. The receptor chain draws on TRBV7-3 and TRBJ2-5; the D match is possibly TRBD1 or TRBD2, with 5 bases aligned in each. Sample: PBMCs. The bases read TGTGCCAGCAGCCTGGGACCCGCCTGGAAGACCCAGTACTTC. The encoded protein is CASSLGPAWKTQYF.